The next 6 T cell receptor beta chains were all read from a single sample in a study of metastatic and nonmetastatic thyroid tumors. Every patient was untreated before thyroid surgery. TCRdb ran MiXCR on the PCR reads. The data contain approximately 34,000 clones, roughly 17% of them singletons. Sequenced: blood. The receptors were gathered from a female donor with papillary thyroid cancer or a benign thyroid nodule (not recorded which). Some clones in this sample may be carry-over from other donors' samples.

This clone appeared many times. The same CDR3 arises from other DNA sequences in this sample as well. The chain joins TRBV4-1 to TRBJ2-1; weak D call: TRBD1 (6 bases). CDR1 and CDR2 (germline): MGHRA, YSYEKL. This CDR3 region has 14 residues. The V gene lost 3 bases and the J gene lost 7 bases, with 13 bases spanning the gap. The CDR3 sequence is CASSQDGQRNEQFF. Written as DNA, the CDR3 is TGCGCCAGCAGCCAGGACGGACAGAGAAATGAGCAGTTCTTC.

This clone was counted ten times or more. The CDR3 region is CASSSGSALHF. The CDR3 DNA reads TGTGCCAGCAGTTCGGGGTCAGCCCTCCACTTT. V and J are TRBV12-3 or TRBV12-4 and TRBJ1-6; D ambiguous. V lost 4 bases and J lost 14, with 9 bases in between. The CDR3 covers 11 residues.

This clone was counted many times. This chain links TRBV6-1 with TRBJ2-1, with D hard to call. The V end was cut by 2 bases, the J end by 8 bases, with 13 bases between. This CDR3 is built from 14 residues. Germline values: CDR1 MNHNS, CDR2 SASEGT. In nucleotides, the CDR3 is TGTGCCAGCAGTGAACAGGTCCCATGGGATGAGCAGTTCTTC. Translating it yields CASSEQVPWDEQFF.

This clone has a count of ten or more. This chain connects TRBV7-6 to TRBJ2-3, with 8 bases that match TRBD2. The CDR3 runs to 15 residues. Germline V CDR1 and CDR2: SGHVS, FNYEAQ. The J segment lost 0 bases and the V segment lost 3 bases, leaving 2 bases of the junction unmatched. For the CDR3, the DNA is TGTGCCAGCAGCTTGGCTAGCGGGAGCACAGATACGCAGTATTTT. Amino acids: CASSLASGSTDTQYF.

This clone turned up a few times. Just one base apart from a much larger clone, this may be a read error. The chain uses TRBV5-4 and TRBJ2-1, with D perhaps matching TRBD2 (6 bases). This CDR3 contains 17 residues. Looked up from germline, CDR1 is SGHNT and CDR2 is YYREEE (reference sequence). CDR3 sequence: CASSSMARLEGLNGQFF. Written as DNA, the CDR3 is TGTGCCAGCAGCTCCATGGCGAGACTAGAAGGTCTAAATGGGCAGTTCTTC.

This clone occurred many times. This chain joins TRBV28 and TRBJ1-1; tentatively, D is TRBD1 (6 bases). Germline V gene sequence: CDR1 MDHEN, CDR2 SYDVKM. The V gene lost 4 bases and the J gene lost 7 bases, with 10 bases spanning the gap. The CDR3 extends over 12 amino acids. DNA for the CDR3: TGTGCCAGCAGTTGGGGGGCAGTTGAAGCTTTCTTT. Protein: CASSWGAVEAFF.